The sequence of this T cell receptor beta chain was determined in a study of shared clonotypes between healthy human individuals (dated by TCRdb to between 2020 and 2021). Study-wide context: Two women and three men aged 18 to 49 years were included in the cohort. For each donor, three plates each were used for CD4 naive and CD4 memory, two plates were used for CD8 naive, and one plate was used for CD8 memory. To estimate repertoire size and how much clonotype sharing occurs between individuals, the study deeply sequenced the blood TCR repertoires of five healthy adults. To increase sequencing depth and limit assay-specific biases, different laboratories used diverse techniques to prepare libraries and sequence TCR repertoires. Each donor's leukapheresis produced roughly between roughly 0.85 and 9.5 billion PBMCs. General findings and caveats noted by the study authors: Based on pairwise subsampling, the degree of clonotype sharing among donors was expected to be affected by sequencing depth. Sampling was limited to blood, and TCR repertoires in tissue likely differ from TCR repertoires in blood. Naive subsets generally had larger estimated clonotype richness than memory subsets. Compared with non-shared clonotypes, the clonotypes found in all four sorted-subset donors had higher generation probabilities. Incomplete sequencing was indicated by rarefaction of sorted-subset datasets, despite the large sequencing depth. When four donors were compared, the shared fraction of clonotypes was approximately 5% for naive CD4, approximately 3.5% for naive CD8, 2.3% for memory CD4, and less than 0.5% for memory CD8. The small number of donors limited the genetic and exposure-history diversity represented.

From the cysteine up to the phenylalanine, the CDR3 has a length of 16 residues. The CDR3 DNA has 48 bases and is translated from base 1. Per the germline V gene, WSHSY is the CDR1 and SAAADI is the CDR2. V trim: 6 bases; J trim: 2 bases; unmatched bases: 11. Using the deep immunoSEQ assay, multiplex PCR amplified TCR CDR3 regions from genomic DNA. Genomic DNA extracted from each cell subset was distributed evenly over all wells of several immunoSEQ 96-well plates, and each plate served as one replicate. Each replicate PCR for sorted subsets received around 210 ng genomic DNA, equal to 28,000 or so T cell genomes. Purified libraries were quantified with a Qubit 3.0 fluorometer, sized on a Bioanalyzer 2100, and re-quantified with the KAPA Library Quantification kit. A separate single-read 150-cycle Illumina NextSeq 550 flow cell was used to sequence each immunoSEQ 96-well plate. The authors' analysis ran thus. The immunoSEQ output contained only junctional sequences without quality scores, so filtering could not match that applied to full-length reads. To assign V/J genes and CDR3, sequences were annotated using PyIR, a Python wrapper for IgBLAST v1.9, with IMGT germline references. Any read was removed if the V/J assignment was weak (E-value above 1e-6), the CDR3 was missing, or the read contained stop codons, out-of-frame junctions, or ambiguous translated residues. V3J clonotypes were defined as sequences sharing the same inferred V gene, J gene, and CDR3 amino acid sequence. Percentage overlap between repertoires was computed as shared unique clonotypes divided by the size of the smaller repertoire. Repertoire richness was assessed with RTK rarefaction, the Chao1 estimator, and Recon v2.1 estimates of unobserved clonotypes. Generation probabilities for all TCRbeta clonotypes obtained by the gDNA method from a handful of donors were computed using OLGA. TCRdb holds this immuneACCESS table with in-frame rearrangements only. Some clones are missing; in checked studies, unresolved V genes explain under half, and the rest has no known cause. V and J calls plus clone size are reproduced from that table; the DNA served to infer D and trimming. This sample gives about 1 million clones in total; 65% to 75% of them show up just once. Roughly 1.5% of the sample lies in the top ten.

The donors were healthy, HIV-negative adults with no recently reported acute infections or vaccinations. Every donor was a Caucasian adult residing in Nashville, Tennessee, USA. CD4+ T cells were enriched through magnetic negative selection, after which naive cells were positively selected on CD45RA and the remaining negative fraction served as the memory subset. Blood was obtained by leukapheresis, after which PBMCs were separated by Ficoll-Histopaque density gradient centrifugation and cryopreserved in liquid nitrogen vapor phase. Purity and quantity of every magnetically sorted T cell population were checked by analytical flow cytometry. Each sorted fraction had its genomic DNA isolated and then quantified by UV absorbance on a Nanodrop 2000c. As concerns this clone: Its antigen is still unknown. Base qualities are not recorded, but no much larger clone differs from it by a single base.

The sample consisted of memory CD4+ T cells sorted from blood. The sample's cell subset or site label is to be understood as: CD45RA-negative fraction. This TCR was sampled from a man between 18 and 29 years old in good health. The rearrangement joined TRBV10-2 to TRBJ1-1; 8 bases in the junction line up with TRBD1. This receptor has the CDR3 CASRDSGTGVNTEAFF. The nucleotide sequence reads TGCGCCAGCAGAGACTCCGGGACAGGTGTAAACACTGAAGCTTTCTTT.